These 14 T cell receptor beta chains share one sample of origin, sequenced in a study of spatial heterogeneity in lung cancer. One entry per CDR3 protein results from TCRdb running MiXCR on the 5' RACE reads. This sample has about 5,900 distinct CDR3 sequences, with 15% to 20% found just once. Whole-study findings and limits: For expanded intratumoral alpha and beta TCRs, counts tracked tumor mutation counts.

Time point defined: sample taken at primary tumor resection. Antigens of these TCRs are unknown. This specimen consisted of lung tumor tissue, obtained at surgery. These receptors originate from a male donor with early-stage non-small cell lung cancer.

This clonotype was counted at least ten times. The CDR3 is CASSQDWGGSEQYF. The CDR3 DNA reads as TGTGCCAGCAGCCAAGATTGGGGGGGGTCCGAGCAGTACTTC. V is TRBV3-1 and J is TRBJ2-7; 7 nucleotides agree with TRBD2. V lost 0 bases and J lost 6; bases outside the gene matches: 5. Looked up from germline, CDR1 is LGHDT and CDR2 is YNNKEL (reference sequence). CDR3 length: 14 amino acids.

This clonotype has more than one count but fewer than ten. V usage is TRBV10-3 and J usage is TRBJ1-2; weak D call: TRBD1 (6 bases). This CDR3 contains 14 residues. V lost 7 bases, J lost 8 bases, and 20 bases lay in between. CDR1 and CDR2 from the germline V gene are ENHRY and SYGVKD. The chain's CDR3 is CAIKPTGTTSGYTF. CDR3 sequence (DNA): TGTGCCATCAAACCAACCGGGACAACATCGGGCTACACCTTC.

In its sample, this clonotype is medium-sized. This chain joins TRBV7-6 and TRBJ2-1; 9 bases agree with TRBD1. Trimming took 5 bases from V and 5 from J; bases not matched to a gene: 7. Germline-derived CDR1 and CDR2 are SGHVS and FNYEAQ. The CDR3 covers 15 residues. CDR3 region: CASSRSGQGDNEQFF. The CDR3, as DNA: TGTGCCAGCAGCCGGTCGGGACAGGGAGACAATGAGCAGTTCTTC.

Relative to its sample, this clonotype is medium-sized. This chain links TRBV7-6 with TRBJ2-2; TRBD2 might be the D (6 bases). CDR3 size: 16 residues. Trimming cost V 2 bases and J 0 bases, with 10 bases left between them. Germline V lookup: CDR1 SGHVS, CDR2 FNYEAQ. CDR3 sequence: CASSLLSSANTGELFF. In DNA, the CDR3 is TGTGCCAGCAGCTTACTGTCTAGCGCGAACACCGGGGAGCTGTTTTTT.

The CDR3 nucleotides read TGTGCCAGCAGCCGGGACAGCAATCAGCCCCAGCATTTT. Residues: CASSRDSNQPQHF. The chain employs TRBV7-2 and TRBJ1-5; tentative D call: TRBD1 (5 bases). V shed 5 bases and J shed 1 base, with 6 bases lying between them. Germline CDR1 reads SGHTA; CDR2 reads FQGNSA. CDR3 length: 13 residues. Filled out from reference TRBV7-2 and TRBJ1-5, the complete variable domain reads GAGVSQSPSNKVTEKGKDVELRCDPISGHTALYWYRQSLGQGLEFLIYFQGNSAPDKSGLPSDRFSAERTGGSVSTLTIQRTQQEDSAVYLCASSRDSNQPQHFGDGTRLSIL.

This chain links TRBV5-1 with TRBJ2-3, with TRBD1 as a possible D gene (6 bases). Trimming took 0 bases from V and 5 from J, leaving 13 bases between them. Germline V gives CDR1 SGHRS, CDR2 YFSETQ. The CDR3 length is 15 residues. The CDR3 here is CASSLGNTGLDTQYF. The CDR3 DNA sequence: TGCGCCAGCAGCTTGGGCAACACAGGGTTAGATACGCAGTATTTT.

This clonotype was detected many times. CDR3 loop: CSARATGLEFEQYF. CDR3 coding DNA: TGCAGTGCTAGAGCCACGGGACTGGAGTTCGAGCAGTACTTC. V and J are TRBV20-1 and TRBJ2-7, with D perhaps TRBD2 (6 bases). The V gene lost 1 base and the J gene lost 6 bases, with 16 bases spanning the gap. The CDR3 totals 14 residues. The V gene's germline CDR1 is DFQATT and CDR2 SNEGSKA (reference sequence).

This clonotype is medium-sized (0.01 to 0.1%) within its sample. The genes are TRBV2 and TRBJ2-3; D possibly corresponds to TRBD2 (7 bases). Trimming left V 4 bases short and J 5 bases short, with 16 bases between. This CDR3 spans 15 amino acids. Germline assignment: CDR1 SNHLY and CDR2 FYNNEI. The CDR3 is CASSVMGGRRDTQYF. In DNA, the CDR3 is TGTGCCAGCAGTGTGATGGGGGGGCGTAGAGATACGCAGTATTTT.

This clonotype counts as medium-sized. The rearrangement joins TRBV6-6 to TRBJ2-3; no firm D call. The CDR3 consists of 14 residues. V dropped 6 bases and J dropped 1 base, with 11 bases sitting between them. Germline CDR1 is MNHNY and CDR2 is SVGAGI (reference sequence). CDR3: CASSHGVGTDTQYF. CDR3 DNA: TGTGCCAGCAGCCACGGTGTTGGCACAGATACGCAGTATTTT.

Ten or more counts support this clonotype. Relative to the germline gene, one junction end is altered; a read error may explain this. The genes are TRBV20-1 and TRBJ2-2; possible D gene TRBD2, 6 bases. The CDR3 is 15 amino acids. Germline V gives CDR1 DFQATT, CDR2 SNEGSKA (reference sequence). Written as DNA, the CDR3 is TGCAGATTCGCCGTGGGTCGGGAGAACACCGGGGAGCTGTCTTTT. The encoded protein is CRFAVGRENTGELSF.

The V and J genes are TRBV29-1 and TRBJ2-1, with D possibly matching TRBD2 (6 bases). CDR1 and CDR2 from the germline V gene are SQVTM and ANQGSEA. The CDR3 sequence is 14 residues long. Trimming shortened V by 7 bases and J by 0 bases, and 13 bases separated the two germline ends. The CDR3 sequence is CSAGGTSSYNEQFF. The CDR3 coding sequence is TGCAGCGCTGGGGGGACCAGCTCCTACAATGAGCAGTTCTTC.

This clonotype is medium-sized by share. The CDR3 nucleotides are TGTGCCAGCAAACCCGGTGTGGGACAGGGCACCTATGGCTACACCTTC. This translates into CASKPGVGQGTYGYTF. The chain has TRBV27 and TRBJ1-2, with 9 positions matching TRBD1. CDR1 is MNHEY, CDR2 SMNVEV, per germline (reference sequence). V shed 7 bases, J shed 4 bases, and the junction held 13 bases outside the gene matches. The CDR3 loop spans 16 amino acids.

The genes are TRBV7-2 and TRBJ2-3; D not certain. CDR1 and CDR2 (germline): SGHTA, FQGNSA. Trimming shortened V by 6 bases and J by 2 bases, and 12 bases separated the two germline ends. The CDR3 runs to 14 residues. CDR3 DNA sequence: TGTGCCAGCAGTGAATACAGTCTCACAGATACGCAGTATTTT. Translating it yields CASSEYSLTDTQYF. The variable domain in full, completed from reference TRBV7-2 and TRBJ2-3, reads GAGVSQSPSNKVTEKGKDVELRCDPISGHTALYWYRQSLGQGLEFLIYFQGNSAPDKSGLPSDRFSAERTGGSVSTLTIQRTQQEDSAVYLCASSEYSLTDTQYFGPGTRLTVL.

By sample share, this clonotype is medium-sized. The J gene is TRBJ2-3, the V gene TRBV7-8, with D unclear. CDR3 size: 13 residues. Germline V gives CDR1 SGHVS, CDR2 FQNEAQ. V was cut by 3 bases and J by 3 bases, with 7 bases left in between. This CDR3 is CASSFYITDTQYF. CDR3 in DNA: TGTGCCAGCAGCTTCTACATAACAGATACGCAGTATTTT.